This T cell receptor (beta chain) was documented in a study of blood T cell repertoires in COVID-19. Study details: Researchers got acute and convalescent COVID-19 samples from the United States, Italy and Spain. From T cells, B-cell-depleted T cells, or PBMCs came the material, which was cDNA or gDNA.

Methods used by the authors: Estimated nucleated cell counts came from reference gene primer amplification. Using immunoSEQ multiplex PCR, the repertoire was profiled, and TCRdb retains in-frame clones only, with some absent. V and J calls and clone size are as listed in that table; D and trimming were resolved from the DNA. The sample lists around 500,000 clones, roughly 88% occurring once. CDR3 size: 15 residues. Germline-derived CDR1 and CDR2 are KGHSH and LQKENI. This clone was picked up a small number of times. The junction does not match germline at one end; this may be a read error. This receptor was identified in a human donor in a cohort sampled during active COVID-19. Specimen: peripheral blood. The chain joins TRBV18 to TRBJ2-1, with 16 bases lining up with TRBD2. CDR3 in DNA: TGTGCCAGCTCAGGACAGGGACTAGCGGGAGGGCCTTCGATCTTC. Translation gives CASSGQGLAGGPSIF.